The 14 T cell receptor beta chains below come from one sample, sequenced in a study of a mutant IDH1 vaccine in newly diagnosed glioma. Data came from immunoSEQ multiplex PCR; TCRdb stores just in-frame clones and leaves some out. The sample includes 73,000 or so clones, about four fifths seen only once; the top ten take roughly 12%. Indicated time point: week 35, safety follow-up. The content of each vaccine dose was 300 ug of mutant IDH1 20-mer peptide, and topical imiquimod accompanied it. For these TCRs, the target antigens are not known. Sample: PBMCs, taken from a glioma patient whose treatment included an IDH1 peptide vaccine. The receptors here all came from a man aged 18-30 years with glioma.

The chain couples TRBV18 to TRBJ1-1; D may be TRBD1 (6 bases). The germline V gene has CDR1 KGHSH and CDR2 LQKENI. The ends were cut back, 4 bases at V and 7 bases at J, with 16 bases in the middle. This CDR3 is 14 amino acids long. As DNA, the CDR3 is TGTGCCAGCTCACTAAGTACAGGGCAGGTTGAAGCTTTCTTT. Protein product: CASSLSTGQVEAFF. Looking up the rest from reference TRBV18 and TRBJ1-1 gives the full variable domain: NAGVMQNPRHLVRRRGQEARLRCSPMKGHSHVYWYRQLPEEGLKFMVYLQKENIIDESGMPKERFSAEFPKEGPSILRIQQVVRGDSAAYFCASSLSTGQVEAFFGQGTRLTVV.

This sequence joins TRBV30 and TRBJ2-7; TRBD2 matches 8 bases. This CDR3 is built from 12 residues. Germline V gene sequence: CDR1 GTSNPN, CDR2 SVGIG (reference sequence). J was trimmed by 0 bases and V by 7 bases; bases with no gene match: 2. CDR3 nucleotide sequence: TGTGCCTTGGGGACTAGCTCCTACGAGCAGTACTTC. Translated, it gives CALGTSSYEQYF.

The gene calls are TRBV27 and TRBJ2-7, with TRBD2 as a possible D gene (6 bases). The CDR3 covers 15 residues. V was pared by 2 bases and J by 7 bases, with 18 bases between. In germline, CDR1 is MNHEY, CDR2 SMNVEV (reference sequence). This chain's CDR3 is CASSLTGLAEGEQYF. In DNA, the CDR3 is TGTGCCAGCAGTTTAACCGGATTAGCGGAGGGGGAGCAGTACTTC.

The rearrangement links TRBV7-9 to TRBJ1-2, with no clear D. The CDR3 has 15 amino acids. V was trimmed by 4 bases and J by 4 bases, leaving 16 bases between them. Germline CDR1 and CDR2: SEHNR and FQNEAQ (reference sequence). CDR3: CASSSSTPGSYGYTF. CDR3 bases: TGTGCCAGCAGCTCCTCAACCCCGGGCAGCTATGGCTACACCTTC.

V and J are TRBV19 and TRBJ1-5; D call uncertain. The CDR3 is 14 amino acids. The germline CDR1 and CDR2 sequences are LNHDA and SQIVND (reference sequence). Trimming removed 1 base at V and 6 bases at J, with 10 bases between. Written as DNA, the CDR3 is TGTGCCAGTAGTATAGTAGCGGGAAGTCAGCCCCAGCATTTT. This translates into CASSIVAGSQPQHF.

The gene calls are TRBV7-6 and TRBJ2-7; TRBD1 matches at 11 bases. CDR3 length: 16 amino acids. Germline lookup yields CDR1 SGHVS and CDR2 FNYEAQ. J gave up 3 bases and V 5 bases, and 9 bases lay outside the gene matches. Here the CDR3 reads CASSGEGQGDVYEQYF. CDR3 DNA sequence: TGTGCCAGCAGCGGGGAGGGACAGGGGGACGTCTACGAGCAGTACTTC. Based on the CDR3 plus reference TRBV7-6 and TRBJ2-7, the full variable domain is GAGVSQSPRYKVTKRGQDVALRCDPISGHVSLYWYRQALGQGPEFLTYFNYEAQQDKSGLPNDRFSAERPEGSISTLTIQRTEQRDSAMYRCASSGEGQGDVYEQYFGPGTRLTVT.

V gene TRBV27 combines with J gene TRBJ1-1; D gene ambiguous. CDR1 and CDR2 (germline): MNHEY, SMNVEV (reference sequence). This CDR3 has 16 amino acids. The V gene lost 7 bases and the J gene lost 0 bases, with 18 bases spanning the gap. The CDR3 region is CASTPGRAPLNTEAFF. The DNA for the CDR3 is TGTGCCAGCACCCCTGGAAGAGCGCCATTGAACACTGAAGCTTTCTTT.

This clone was detected only a few times. The chain couples TRBV9 to TRBJ1-4; no firm D call. Germline V CDR1 and CDR2: SGDLS, YYNGEE. CDR3 length: 16 residues. Trimming removed 4 bases from V and 0 bases from J, with 13 bases in between. CDR3 in DNA: TGTGCCAGCAGCTCCTGGACGGAAGCAACTAATGAAAAACTGTTTTTT. Amino acid sequence: CASSSWTEATNEKLFF.

This clone was seen just once. The V and J genes are TRBV6-5 and TRBJ2-2; D is uncertain. V was pared by 0 bases and J by 4 bases, with 6 bases between. Per the germline V gene, CDR1 is MNHEY and CDR2 is SVGAGI. The CDR3 sequence is 14 residues long. The DNA for the CDR3 is TGTGCCAGCAGTTACTCGAACCCCACCGGGGAGCTGTTTTTT. Residues: CASSYSNPTGELFF.

The gene calls are TRBV28 and TRBJ1-5; no clear D. The CDR3 extends over 13 amino acids. Germline loops: CDR1 MDHEN, CDR2 SYDVKM. V was clipped by 6 bases and J by 4 bases, with 10 bases between them. CDR3 amino acids: CASRRNGNQPQHF. The DNA for the CDR3 is TGTGCCAGCAGAAGGAACGGAAATCAGCCCCAGCATTTT.

The V gene is TRBV4-3, the J gene TRBJ2-7; 9 nucleotides agree with TRBD1. The CDR3 runs to 16 residues. The germline CDR1 and CDR2 sequences are LGHNA and YSLEER. Trimming removed 1 base from V and 2 bases from J; junction bases left unmatched: 6. Here the CDR3 reads CASSQALQGATYEQYF. CDR3 sequence (DNA): TGCGCCAGCAGCCAAGCCTTACAGGGGGCGACCTACGAGCAGTACTTC.

This chain's CDR3 is CASSQYRRDSSTDTQYF. The DNA for the CDR3 is TGTGCCAGCAGCCAATATAGACGGGACAGCTCCACAGATACGCAGTATTTT. The chain carries TRBV11-2 and TRBJ2-3; 7 bases map to TRBD1. The CDR3 has 17 residues. Germline V lookup: CDR1 SGHAT, CDR2 FQNNGV. The trim removed 5 bases at V and 2 bases at J, leaving 13 bases unmatched.

V gene TRBV7-2 combines with J gene TRBJ2-5; 7 nucleotides align to TRBD2. This CDR3 is 13 amino acids long. The ends lost 0 bases at V and 5 bases at J; junction bases unmatched: 0. CDR1 and CDR2 (germline): SGHTA, FQGNSA. The CDR3 nucleotides are TGTGCCAGCAGCTTAGCCGGGGGGGAGACCCAGTACTTC. It translates to CASSLAGGETQYF.

The chain carries TRBV27 and TRBJ2-3, with D perhaps matching TRBD1 or TRBD2 (5 bases each). Germline lookup yields CDR1 MNHEY and CDR2 SMNVEV (reference sequence). With 6 bases removed from V and 0 bases from J, the gap between germline ends came to 16 bases. This CDR3 has 16 residues. The CDR3 DNA follows: TGTGCCAGCAGCAGGCCTCGGGGCAGGAGCACAGATACGCAGTATTTT. This sequence encodes CASSRPRGRSTDTQYF.